These 10 T cell receptor beta chains originate from one sample sequenced in a study of human T cells and chemical hapten exposure (dated by TCRdb to about 2021). The time point label of this sample denotes: patch test 3, about 24 weeks after DPC sensitization. The sample's treatment or condition, from its label and the paper: therapeutic diphenylcyclopropenone sensitization with weekly scalp DPC. The library was built by means of RACE. The listed sequencing device is NextSeq 500. TCRdb ran its own pipeline on the public reads, namely fastp trimming at Q25 and MiXCR clone calling, and kept in-frame beta chains. Each entry is one CDR3 protein sequence, shown with its most common DNA and genes. Across this sample there are roughly 100,000 distinct CDR3 sequences, with under 40% seen only once. Together, the top ten hold around 2.8% of the sample. The input for sequencing was whole blood, taken in connection with sensitization to the hapten diphenylcyclopropenone (DPC). The source of these receptors is a man between 40 and 49 years old with alopecia areata. Some clones in this sample may be carry-over from other donors' samples.

This clonotype was detected many times. The chain employs TRBV30 and TRBJ2-3; D not resolved. Germline CDR1 and CDR2: GTSNPN and SVGIG (reference sequence). The V end was cut by 0 bases, the J end by 1 base, with 8 bases between. The CDR3 is 14 amino acids. CDR3 sequence: CAWSVSLGTDTQYF. In nucleotides, the CDR3 is TGTGCCTGGAGTGTGTCCCTGGGCACAGATACGCAGTATTTT.

A few counts support this clonotype. The V call is TRBV7-2, the J call TRBJ2-3; D uncertain. Germline V gene lookup returns CDR1 SGHTA and CDR2 FQGNSA. Trimming removed 6 bases from V and 4 bases from J, with 8 bases in between. This CDR3 is built from 12 residues. Written as DNA, the CDR3 is TGTGCCAGCAGTTCCCCGCCAGATACGCAGTATTTT. Protein sequence: CASSSPPDTQYF.

The chain carries TRBV24-1 and TRBJ2-3; D ambiguous. Germline V gene data show CDR1 as KGHDR and CDR2 as SFDVKD. The CDR3 is made up of 13 amino acids. V lost 4 bases to trimming and J lost 8 bases, with 12 bases between them. The CDR3 DNA reads as TGTGCCACCAGTGACCCCCTCCCTTCTACGCAGTATTTT. Protein: CATSDPLPSTQYF.

The gene calls are TRBV20-1 and TRBJ1-2; 8 bases agree with TRBD1. Germline CDR1 DFQATT, CDR2 SNEGSKA (reference sequence). The trim removed 6 bases at V and 6 bases at J, leaving 6 bases unmatched. This CDR3 is built from 12 residues. The CDR3 DNA sequence: TGCAGTGCCCTAGACAGGGGTAATGGCTACACCTTC. Translation gives CSALDRGNGYTF.

In this sample, this clonotype turned up a few times. The chain is built from TRBV24-1 and TRBJ2-1; TRBD2 aligns across 10 bases. The CDR3 consists of 17 residues. J gave up 5 bases and V 2 bases, and 8 bases lay outside the gene matches. Germline V CDR1 and CDR2: KGHDR, SFDVKD. The CDR3 DNA follows: TGTGCCACCAGTGATTGGACCGCGGGACTAGCGAACAATGAGCAGTTCTTC. Its translation is CATSDWTAGLANNEQFF.

V gene TRBV6-6 combines with J gene TRBJ2-7; D may be TRBD2 (5 bases). The CDR3 runs 12 residues. The V and J ends lost 6 bases and 13 bases respectively, with 19 bases between them. Looked up from germline, CDR1 is MNHNY and CDR2 is SVGAGI (reference sequence). CDR3 loop: CASRYAEETPYV. The CDR3 DNA is TGTGCCAGCAGATATGCGGAGGAAACCCCCTACGTC.

V and J are TRBV10-3 and TRBJ2-2; 12 nucleotides match TRBD2. The trim removed 4 bases at V and 5 bases at J, leaving 8 bases unmatched. The CDR3 runs 17 residues. From germline, CDR1 is ENHRY and CDR2 SYGVKD. CDR3 bases: TGTGCCATCAGTGGGACTAGCGGGAAGTTTCTGACCGGGGAGCTGTTTTTT. Its translation is CAISGTSGKFLTGELFF.

Only a few counts were recorded for this clonotype. This chain connects TRBV4-2 to TRBJ2-5; D gene ambiguous. In germline, CDR1 is LGHNA, CDR2 YNFKEQ. The CDR3 extends over 13 amino acids. V was cut by 1 base and J by 1 base, with 4 bases left in between. The CDR3 region is CASSQGRQETQYF. For the CDR3, the DNA is TGTGCCAGCAGCCAAGGTCGCCAAGAGACCCAGTACTTC.

The chain combines TRBV29-1 with TRBJ2-5, with D uncertain. The V end was cut by 1 base, the J end by 2 bases, with 8 bases between. CDR1 and CDR2 from the germline V gene are SQVTM and ANQGSEA. This CDR3 contains 13 residues. As DNA, the CDR3 is TGCAGCGTTGAAGGGACGCTACAAGAGACCCAGTACTTC. Protein: CSVEGTLQETQYF.

The chain couples TRBV5-1 to TRBJ2-5; 13 bases line up with TRBD2. Germline V gives CDR1 SGHRS, CDR2 YFSETQ. CDR3 length: 17 residues. The V gene end was trimmed by 2 bases and the J gene end by 4 bases; junction bases not matched to a gene: 8. The CDR3 coding sequence is TGCGCCAGCAGCTTCACTAGCGGGAGGGCCCTCGTAGAGACCCAGTACTTC. Translation gives CASSFTSGRALVETQYF.